Below, 27 T cell receptor beta chains from the same sample are listed, as sequenced in a study of CD8 T cells in Susac syndrome. A quantity of about 0.5 to 1 ug RNA underwent reverse transcription using random hexamers. TCRdb re-derived calls from the immunoSEQ multiplex PCR reads in MiXCR, one entry per CDR3 protein. The sample holds about 53,000 distinct CDR3 sequences; about 95% are singletons and the top ten take about 0.75%. The specimen sequenced was CD8+ T cells from PBMCs. Source of these receptors: a human donor with Susac syndrome.

The CDR3 bases are TGCAGCGGGGGGTGGAGGGCGAGCACTGAAGCTTTCTTT. Protein sequence: CSGGWRASTEAFF. V is TRBV29-1 and J is TRBJ1-1; D is possibly TRBD1 (5 bases). There are 13 residues in the CDR3. The germline V gene encodes CDR1 SQVTM and CDR2 ANQGSEA. V gave up 7 bases and J gave up 4 bases, with 16 bases separating them.

The chain carries TRBV7-9 and TRBJ2-1; D gene ambiguous. Germline V gives CDR1 SEHNR, CDR2 FQNEAQ (reference sequence). V dropped 3 bases and J dropped 9 bases, with 6 bases sitting between them. The CDR3 has 11 residues. CDR3 amino acids: CASSLGVEQFF. The CDR3 nucleotides read TGTGCCAGCAGCTTGGGCGTTGAGCAGTTCTTC.

The chain carries TRBV20-1 and TRBJ2-5; D is unresolved. Germline CDR1 DFQATT, CDR2 SNEGSKA (reference sequence). The CDR3 spans 15 residues. V shed 0 bases and J shed 7 bases, with 18 bases lying between them. The CDR3 nucleotides are TGCAGTGCTAGAGACGCATTCCAGGACCTCTGGACCCAGTACTTC. Amino acids: CSARDAFQDLWTQYF.

The DNA of the CDR3 is TGTGCCAGCAGTGAACGCGGACACCAGGCAGATACGCAGTATTTT. This encodes CASSERGHQADTQYF. This rearrangement joins TRBV2 to TRBJ2-3, with D possibly being TRBD1 (5 bases). The CDR3 totals 15 residues. V was trimmed by 2 bases and J by 4 bases, leaving 13 bases between them. Germline lookup yields CDR1 SNHLY and CDR2 FYNNEI.

The genes are TRBV12-3 or TRBV12-4 and TRBJ1-5; D not certain. The ends were cut back, 3 bases at V and 5 bases at J, with 5 bases in the middle. This CDR3 contains 12 residues. The CDR3 DNA reads as TGTGCCAGCAGTTTCCCTTATCAGCCCCAGCATTTT. Translated, it gives CASSFPYQPQHF.

The chain couples TRBV6-1 to TRBJ2-6; D is possibly TRBD2 (6 bases). Trimming cost V 5 bases and J 1 base, with 15 bases left between them. Germline V gene sequence: CDR1 MNHNS, CDR2 SASEGT. This CDR3 contains 17 residues. Here the CDR3 reads CASSPREMGSGANVLTF. The CDR3, as DNA: TGTGCCAGCAGTCCCCGGGAGATGGGGTCTGGGGCCAACGTCCTGACTTTC.

The V and J genes are TRBV24-1 and TRBJ2-3; no clear D gene. Germline V gives CDR1 KGHDR, CDR2 SFDVKD. The V end was cut by 4 bases, the J end by 6 bases, with 10 bases between. There are 13 residues in the CDR3. This CDR3 is CATSDPRLDTQYF. The CDR3 nucleotides are TGTGCCACCAGTGACCCAAGACTGGATACGCAGTATTTT.

A single count supports this clonotype. The chain is built from TRBV24-1 and TRBJ2-1; D gene uncertain. Trimming left V 2 bases short and J 2 bases short, with 0 bases between. This CDR3 has 12 amino acids. Germline V gives CDR1 KGHDR, CDR2 SFDVKD. CDR3 residues: CATSDSYNEQFF. CDR3 in DNA: TGTGCCACCAGTGATTCCTACAATGAGCAGTTCTTC.

The rearrangement joins TRBV7-2 to TRBJ2-7, with no clear D. Germline assignment: CDR1 SGHTA and CDR2 FQGNSA. V was trimmed by 2 bases and J by 2 bases, leaving 10 bases between them. The CDR3 sequence is 14 residues long. The CDR3 protein is CASSLNPWTYEQYF. CDR3 DNA sequence: TGTGCCAGCAGCTTAAACCCCTGGACCTACGAGCAGTACTTC.

The chain recombines TRBV7-9 with TRBJ2-3, with 7 bases identical to TRBD2. Germline CDR1 and CDR2: SEHNR and FQNEAQ (reference sequence). This CDR3 has 15 amino acids. Trimming removed 5 bases from V and 0 bases from J; junction bases left unmatched: 5. DNA of the CDR3: TGTGCCAGCAGCCCGCGCGGGGGAAGCACAGATACGCAGTATTTT. Residues: CASSPRGGSTDTQYF. Full variable domain (outside the CDR3, taken from reference TRBV7-9 and TRBJ2-3): DTGVSQNPRHKITKRGQNVTFRCDPISEHNRLYWYRQTLGQGPEFLTYFQNEAQLEKSRLLSDRFSAERPKGSFSTLEIQRTEQGDSAMYLCASSPRGGSTDTQYFGPGTRLTVL.

The chain joins TRBV29-1 to TRBJ2-7; 7 bases align to TRBD1. The CDR3 loop spans 12 amino acids. Germline loops: CDR1 SQVTM, CDR2 ANQGSEA. The V segment lost 5 bases and the J segment 3 bases; nucleotides outside the gene matches: 4. The CDR3 nucleotides are TGCAGCGTTAGGGGACAGAGCTACGAGCAGTACTTC. This sequence encodes CSVRGQSYEQYF.

The chain carries TRBV20-1 and TRBJ2-1, with 9 bases identical to TRBD1. The germline V gene encodes CDR1 DFQATT and CDR2 SNEGSKA (reference sequence). The V gene end was trimmed by 3 bases and the J gene end by 2 bases; junction bases not matched to a gene: 23. The CDR3 has 21 amino acids. The CDR3 sequence is CSARDRGHQTSSPGPYNEQFF. As DNA, the CDR3 is TGCAGTGCTAGGGACAGGGGACACCAAACTTCGAGCCCCGGGCCCTACAATGAGCAGTTCTTC.

CDR3 in DNA: TGTGCCAGCTCACTCGACAGCTACGAGCAGTACTTC. Amino acid sequence: CASSLDSYEQYF. The gene calls are TRBV18 and TRBJ2-7; D is possibly TRBD1 (5 bases). This CDR3 comprises 12 residues. CDR1 KGHSH and CDR2 LQKENI come from the germline V gene. Trimming took 4 bases from V and 3 from J, leaving 7 bases between them.

This chain uses TRBV7-9 with TRBJ2-3, with D possibly matching TRBD2 (6 bases). Trimming took off 8 bases at V and 0 bases at J, with 12 bases between the two ends. The CDR3 is 14 residues long. The germline V gene encodes CDR1 SEHNR and CDR2 FQNEAQ (reference sequence). The CDR3 protein is CASSKLASTDTQYF. CDR3 DNA sequence: TGTGCCAGCTCCAAGCTAGCGAGCACAGATACGCAGTATTTT.

This chain's CDR3 is CASSHGQGDEQYF. The CDR3, as DNA: TGCGCCAGCAGCCACGGACAGGGCGACGAGCAGTACTTC. The rearrangement joins TRBV4-1 to TRBJ2-7, with 8 nucleotides matching TRBD1. The trim removed 3 bases at V and 5 bases at J, leaving 3 bases unmatched. Looked up from germline, CDR1 is MGHRA and CDR2 is YSYEKL. This CDR3 has 13 residues.

The chain uses TRBV6-1 and TRBJ2-7; TRBD2 might be the D (5 bases). CDR1 and CDR2 (germline): MNHNS, SASEGT. V shed 3 bases and J shed 3 bases, with 6 bases lying between them. This CDR3 spans 12 amino acids. The CDR3 loop is CASSDEGYEQYF. The CDR3 DNA follows: TGTGCCAGCAGTGATGAGGGCTACGAGCAGTACTTC.

V gene TRBV7-9 combines with J gene TRBJ2-1; 10 bases map to TRBD2. The CDR3 runs 18 residues. V dropped 1 base and J dropped 4; count of bases not matched to a gene: 10. Per germline, CDR1 SEHNR and CDR2 FQNEAQ (reference sequence). This CDR3 is CASSLVVLAGDIYNEQFF. The CDR3 DNA follows: TGTGCCAGCAGCTTAGTTGTCCTAGCGGGGGATATTTACAATGAGCAGTTCTTC.

The rearrangement links TRBV30 to TRBJ2-1; D could derive from TRBD1 or TRBD2 (5 bases each). Trimming took 4 bases from V and 8 from J, leaving 9 bases between them. There are 11 residues in the CDR3. Per the germline V gene, CDR1 is GTSNPN and CDR2 is SVGIG (reference sequence). CDR3 region: CAWNGAHEQFF. As DNA, the CDR3 is TGTGCCTGGAACGGGGCGCATGAGCAGTTCTTC.

The genes are TRBV18 and TRBJ1-1; maybe TRBD1 (6 bases). V lost 3 bases and J lost 4, with 9 bases in between. The CDR3 spans 13 residues. Germline CDR1 reads KGHSH; CDR2 reads LQKENI. This chain's CDR3 is CASSPGQITEAFF. The CDR3 nucleotides read TGTGCCAGCTCACCCGGACAGATCACTGAAGCTTTCTTT.

The chain uses TRBV20-1 and TRBJ2-7; 7 nucleotides line up with TRBD1. The V and J ends lost 3 bases and 3 bases, in that order; junction bases with no gene match: 11. In germline, CDR1 is DFQATT, CDR2 SNEGSKA (reference sequence). The CDR3 spans 15 residues. The CDR3 spells CSASPVDRAIYEQYF. CDR3 DNA sequence: TGCAGTGCTAGCCCAGTAGACAGGGCGATCTACGAGCAGTACTTC.

The V gene is TRBV7-9, the J gene TRBJ1-5; D remains unclear. With 1 base removed from V and 0 bases from J, the gap between germline ends came to 10 bases. Germline V gives CDR1 SEHNR, CDR2 FQNEAQ (reference sequence). The CDR3 spans 16 residues. The CDR3 sequence is CASSLETYDSNQPQHF. For the CDR3, the DNA is TGTGCCAGCAGCTTAGAGACTTACGATAGCAATCAGCCCCAGCATTTT.

CDR3 loop: CASIPRPNYGYTF. The CDR3 nucleotides are TGTGCCAGCATCCCAAGACCTAACTATGGCTACACCTTC. This rearrangement joins TRBV6-1 to TRBJ1-2; D is unclear. The CDR3 sequence is 13 residues long. CDR1 is MNHNS, CDR2 SASEGT, per germline. V gave up 7 bases and J gave up 0 bases, with 9 bases separating them.

V is TRBV4-3 and J is TRBJ2-2; 8 nucleotides line up with TRBD2. V was pared by 0 bases and J by 1 base, with 4 bases of the junction left unmatched. This CDR3 has 17 amino acids. Germline loops: CDR1 LGHNA, CDR2 YSLEER. In DNA, the CDR3 is TGCGCCAGCAGCCAAGATTTCAGCGGGGGGAACACCGGGGAGCTGTTTTTT. Translation: CASSQDFSGGNTGELFF.

This CDR3 is CASSGGGPSSYNSPLHF. In nucleotides, the CDR3 is TGCGCCAGCAGCGGTGGGGGCCCCAGCTCCTATAATTCACCCCTCCACTTT. The chain uses TRBV5-1 and TRBJ1-6, with D possibly TRBD1 on 6 matching bases. The CDR3 covers 17 residues. The V gene's germline CDR1 is SGHRS and CDR2 YFSETQ. V was cut by 4 bases and J by 0 bases, with 14 bases left in between.

This chain links TRBV20-1 with TRBJ1-5; D is perhaps TRBD1 (5 bases). From germline, CDR1 is DFQATT and CDR2 SNEGSKA (reference sequence). Between the trimmed V and J ends, which lost 5 bases and 5 bases, there was a span of 16 bases. This CDR3 has 14 residues. CDR3 protein: CSAAGGRVDQPQHF. The CDR3, as DNA: TGCAGTGCTGCGGGGGGAAGGGTGGATCAGCCCCAGCATTTT.

This chain uses TRBV7-3 with TRBJ2-3, with TRBD2 matching over 8 bases. Per the germline V gene, CDR1 is SGHTA and CDR2 is FQGTGA. The CDR3 totals 14 residues. J was trimmed by 2 bases and V by 8 bases; bases with no gene match: 6. The CDR3 spells CASGAGGLTDTQYF. The CDR3 nucleotides read TGTGCCAGCGGTGCGGGGGGACTCACAGATACGCAGTATTTT.

CDR3 DNA sequence: TGTGCCAGCAGCGAAAAAGTGGGGGGGGAGTACGAGCAGTTCTTC. As protein: CASSEKVGGEYEQFF. V usage is TRBV4-2 and J usage is TRBJ2-1; 7 positions match TRBD2. This CDR3 has 15 amino acids. The trim removed 5 bases at V and 10 bases at J, leaving 14 bases unmatched. The germline V gene encodes CDR1 LGHNA and CDR2 YNFKEQ.